This entry concerns a single T cell receptor (beta chain). Its cognate antigen is unknown. This CDR3 comprises 17 residues. Germline trimming cut 0 bases from V and 5 bases from J; bases unmatched to any gene: 12. From germline, CDR1 is SQVTM and CDR2 ANQGSEA. This sample is part of a study of T cell repertoires in cytomegalovirus infection. TCRdb itself ran the reads through MiXCR, one entry per CDR3 protein. The sample lists about 400,000 distinct CDR3 sequences, 15% to 20% seen once, with approximately 10% in the top ten. General study points: Across the ex vivo response, the dominant clonotypes were HLA-C-restricted CMV-specific TCR beta clonotypes.

Specimen: PBMCs. The rearrangement uses TRBV29-1 and TRBJ2-5; 10 nucleotides agree with TRBD2. The clonotype originates from a human donor in good health (CMV status not recorded). Some clones in this sample may be carry-over from other donors' samples. In nucleotides, the CDR3 is TGCAGCGTTGAAGATGGGGGGGGAGCGGGGGGGCACGAGACCCAGTACTTC. Encoded protein: CSVEDGGGAGGHETQYF.